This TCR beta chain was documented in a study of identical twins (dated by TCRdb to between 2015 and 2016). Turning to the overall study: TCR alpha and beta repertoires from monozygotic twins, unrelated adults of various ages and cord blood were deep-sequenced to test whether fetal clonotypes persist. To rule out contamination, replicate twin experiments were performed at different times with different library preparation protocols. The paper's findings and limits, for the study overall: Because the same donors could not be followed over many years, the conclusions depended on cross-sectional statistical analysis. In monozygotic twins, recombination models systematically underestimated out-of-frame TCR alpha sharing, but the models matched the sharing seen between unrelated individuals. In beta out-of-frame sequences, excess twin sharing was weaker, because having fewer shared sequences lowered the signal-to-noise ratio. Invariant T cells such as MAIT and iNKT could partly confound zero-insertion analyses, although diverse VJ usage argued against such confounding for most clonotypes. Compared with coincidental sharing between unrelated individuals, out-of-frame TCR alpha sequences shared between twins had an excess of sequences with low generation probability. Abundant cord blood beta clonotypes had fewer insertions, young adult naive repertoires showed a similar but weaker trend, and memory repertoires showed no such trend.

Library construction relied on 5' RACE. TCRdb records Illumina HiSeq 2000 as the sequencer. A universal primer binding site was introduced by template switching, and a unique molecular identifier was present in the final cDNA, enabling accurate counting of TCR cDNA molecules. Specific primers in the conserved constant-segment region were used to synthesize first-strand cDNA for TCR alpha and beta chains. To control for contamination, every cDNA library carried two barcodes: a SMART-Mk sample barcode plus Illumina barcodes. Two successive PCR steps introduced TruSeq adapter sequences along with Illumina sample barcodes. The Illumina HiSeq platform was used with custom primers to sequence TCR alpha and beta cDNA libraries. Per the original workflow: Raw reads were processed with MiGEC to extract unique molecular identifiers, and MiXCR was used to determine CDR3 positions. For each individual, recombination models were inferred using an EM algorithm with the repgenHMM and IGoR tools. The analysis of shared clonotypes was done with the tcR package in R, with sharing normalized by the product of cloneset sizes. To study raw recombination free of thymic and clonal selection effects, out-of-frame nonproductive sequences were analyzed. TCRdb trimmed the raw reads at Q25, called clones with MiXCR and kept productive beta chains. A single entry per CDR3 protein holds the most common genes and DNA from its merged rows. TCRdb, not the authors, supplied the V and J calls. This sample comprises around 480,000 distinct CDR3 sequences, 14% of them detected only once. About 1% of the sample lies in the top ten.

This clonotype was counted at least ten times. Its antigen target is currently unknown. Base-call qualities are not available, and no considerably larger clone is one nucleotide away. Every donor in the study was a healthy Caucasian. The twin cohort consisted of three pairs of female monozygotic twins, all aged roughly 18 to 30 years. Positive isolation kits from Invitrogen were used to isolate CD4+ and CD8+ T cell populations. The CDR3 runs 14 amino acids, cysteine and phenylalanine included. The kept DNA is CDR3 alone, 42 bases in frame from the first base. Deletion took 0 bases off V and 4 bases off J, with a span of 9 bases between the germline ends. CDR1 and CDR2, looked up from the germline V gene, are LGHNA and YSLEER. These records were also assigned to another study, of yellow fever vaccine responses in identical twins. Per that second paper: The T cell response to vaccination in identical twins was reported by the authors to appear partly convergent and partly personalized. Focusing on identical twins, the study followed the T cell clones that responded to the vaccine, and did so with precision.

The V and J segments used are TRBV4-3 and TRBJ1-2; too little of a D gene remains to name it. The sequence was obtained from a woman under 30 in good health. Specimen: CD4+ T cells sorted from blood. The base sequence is TGCGCCAGCAGCCAAGATACACAGATCTATGGCTACACCTTC. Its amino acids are CASSQDTQIYGYTF.